The rows below give T cell receptor beta chains drawn from one sample of a study of neurological immune-mediated disorders. TCRdb re-derived calls from the 5' RACE reads in MiXCR, one entry per CDR3 protein. This table holds fewer than 25,000 distinct CDR3 sequences, roughly a tenth found once. Sequences were obtained from PBMCs. The source of these receptors is a woman aged 60 to 75 with HTLV-1-associated myelopathy (HAM/TSP). CDR3s leave out the opening cysteine and the closing phenylalanine or tryptophan. A D gene is named only where the DNA matches it firmly. Size is stated for part of the rows, as once, few or many counts, or as a class when the clone is expanded.

d_call	clone_size	v_call	j_call	cdr3_aa
-	many	TRBV20-1	TRBJ2-1	SARDPRGQSSYNEQF
TRBD1	many	TRBV20-1	TRBJ1-2	SARVPDRVNDGYT
-	many	TRBV20-1	TRBJ2-3	SARDLQVYTDTQY
TRBD2	few	TRBV5-1	TRBJ2-1	ASSPRTSGGAYEQF
-	many	TRBV2	TRBJ1-1	ASRAGFTNTEAF
TRBD2	many	TRBV11-2	TRBJ2-5	ASSLRGGQTQY
TRBD1	many	TRBV6-6	TRBJ1-5	ASVRGQDQPQH
TRBD1	many	TRBV20-1	TRBJ1-5	SAWGQSNQPQH
-	many	TRBV5-5	TRBJ2-3	ASSLDPGYLTDTQY
-	medium-sized	TRBV20-1	TRBJ1-5	SAWESYSNQPQH
-	many	TRBV5-1	TRBJ2-1	ASSLDPSPSSYNEQF
-	many	TRBV20-1	TRBJ1-2	SARGAQEYGYT
-	-	TRBV7-2	TRBJ1-2	ASSFYICSARVHPSPGYT
-	-	TRBV4-1	TRBJ2-7	ASSQLPGHSSYEQY
-	many	TRBV12-3/TRBV12-4	TRBJ2-7	ASSLKITYEQY
TRBD1	many	TRBV10-2	TRBJ1-6	ASSFDGTGVSPLH
TRBD1	many	TRBV7-9	TRBJ2-7	ASSLGTGQGLSYEQY
TRBD2	-	TRBV12-3/TRBV12-4	TRBJ2-1	ASSRSGGAANEQF
TRBD1	medium-sized	TRBV20-1	TRBJ1-2	SARGTGTGSNYGYT
-	medium-sized	TRBV20-1	TRBJ1-2	SASGQGKREGYT
TRBD1	many	TRBV29-1	TRBJ2-1	SVGTGGYNEQF
-	many	TRBV20-1	TRBJ1-3	SATRGLGGNTIY
-	many	TRBV20-1	TRBJ1-1	SGERGATEAF
-	many	TRBV29-1	TRBJ1-2	SVASGYGSYYGYT
TRBD2	many	TRBV10-1	TRBJ2-1	ASSEYRGGSYNEQF
-	many	TRBV20-1	TRBJ2-4	SGGKKNIQY
-	many	TRBV20-1	TRBJ1-1	SAHRTIDAEAF
TRBD1	many	TRBV20-1	TRBJ2-4	SARAGGADIQY
-	many	TRBV18	TRBJ2-3	ASSPGQSTDTQY
-	many	TRBV5-1	TRBJ2-3	ASSLVASGTDTQY
-	many	TRBV20-1	TRBJ1-4	SARRRGYNEKLF
-	many	TRBV7-2	TRBJ1-2	ASSLGTRGWDGYT
TRBD2	many	TRBV5-1	TRBJ2-1	ASSNRLAGGNNEQF
TRBD2	many	TRBV5-1	TRBJ2-3	ASTLAGHYTDTQY
-	many	TRBV6-6	TRBJ2-2	ASSARYTGELF
TRBD1	many	TRBV5-5	TRBJ2-3	ASSFTGDLIDTQY
-	many	TRBV11-2	TRBJ2-1	ASSLGVGSSYNEQF
-	many	TRBV6-6	TRBJ1-4	ASSYPAEKLF
-	many	TRBV9	TRBJ1-1	ASSVGRTNTEAF